Given below is one T cell receptor (beta chain) in context. The ends lost 4 bases at V and 3 bases at J; junction bases unmatched: 5. Germline V gives CDR1 SNHLY, CDR2 FYNNEI. The CDR3 loop spans 15 amino acids. The sample comes from a study of T-cell reconstitution after alpha-beta-depleted transplantation in children. Unique molecular identifiers were used in preparing the TCRbeta library. TCRdb reanalysed the PCR reads using MiXCR and keeps one entry per CDR3 protein. The sample lists about 540,000 distinct CDR3 sequences, around 19% seen once, with 3.3% in the top ten. The chain recombines TRBV2 with TRBJ2-5; 10 bases agree with TRBD2. Sequencing used PBMCs from the stem cell graft donor, obtained from the stem cell graft. The receptor's source is a human donor who donated a stem cell graft to a child with acute lymphoblastic leukemia. CDR3 region: CASSGRLAGEETQYF. The DNA of the CDR3 is TGTGCCAGCAGTGGACGTCTAGCGGGAGAAGAGACCCAGTACTTC.